This TCR beta chain derives from a study of blood T cell repertoires in COVID-19 (dated by TCRdb to 2019 to 2021). Regarding the complete study: Collaborator samples came from the United States, Italy and Spain and covered acute and convalescent phases of COVID-19. The sample metadata nearly always contained a de-identified subject ID, COVID-19 status, age in years and sex. Where HLA class I and class II types were available, the types were taken from metadata supplied by the sample provider, not from assay-based typing. The material from the prospective study consisted of cDNA or gDNA derived from T cells, B-cell-depleted T cells, or PBMCs. The repertoires were released in a freely available public database intended as a resource for research on the immune response to SARS-CoV-2. Samples came from the ongoing ImmuneRACE study (first 160 participants) plus 1,254 subjects from 6 global collaborators. Deeply sampled blood TCRbeta repertoires from subjects exposed to, actively infected with, or recovered from COVID-19 were included in the dataset. Overall study results and their limits: The amount of clinical and demographic metadata varied by source and participant and was provided uncurated.

TCRbeta CDR3 regions were amplified from genomic DNA by means of the immunoSEQ Assay, a bias-controlled multiplex PCR. The authors processed their data as follows. The number of nucleated cells in each sample was estimated from the amplification of reference gene primers within the assay. To quantify the absolute abundance of each unique TCRbeta CDR3 rearrangement, sequence reads were collapsed and filtered. For each sample, productive Simpson clonality was calculated by taking the square root of Simpson's diversity index across productive rearrangements. Imported from immuneACCESS, the table was reduced by TCRdb to in-frame sequences with V and J called. These copies leave out some clones; in studies compared against another copy, an unresolved V gene accounts for under half, and the cause of the remainder is not known. The DNA gave D and trimming, while V, J and clone size come from that table. The sample records 200,000 to 250,000 clones, 80% to 90% of which are singletons. Clones ranked in the top ten supply roughly 3.4% of the sample.

Concerning this clone itself: What antigen it recognizes has not been identified. No base quality values were provided; no much bigger clone lies one nucleotide off.

Participants in the prospective study were aged about 18 to 95 years, lived in under 30 United States geographic areas, and enrolled through a virtual design. Cohort assignment in the prospective study relied on participant-reported clinical history from a screening survey and a study questionnaire. In the prospective study, whole blood, serum and a nasopharyngeal or oropharyngeal swab were collected from each participant by mobile phlebotomists. Participants in the prospective study had the option to provide additional blood draws and questionnaires over a roughly two-month period. Prospective study blood samples were shipped either frozen or at room temperature before DNA extraction. What was sequenced was PBMCs or T cells enriched from blood (not recorded which). This clonotype was sampled from a woman in her thirties or forties with acute COVID-19.

The DNA sequence is TGTGCCAGCAGCCAAGACTTTAACAGGGATCTTGATGGCTACACCTTC. Translated, this gives CASSQDFNRDLDGYTF. The rearrangement joined TRBV14 to TRBJ1-2, and possibly TRBD1, on 6 matching bases. V and J are truncated by 0 bases and 6 bases respectively, leaving an intervening sequence of 17 bases. The CDR3, cysteine through phenylalanine, is 16 amino acids long. The kept DNA is CDR3 alone, 48 bases in frame from the first base. The germline V gene supplies CDR1 SGHDN and CDR2 FVKESK.